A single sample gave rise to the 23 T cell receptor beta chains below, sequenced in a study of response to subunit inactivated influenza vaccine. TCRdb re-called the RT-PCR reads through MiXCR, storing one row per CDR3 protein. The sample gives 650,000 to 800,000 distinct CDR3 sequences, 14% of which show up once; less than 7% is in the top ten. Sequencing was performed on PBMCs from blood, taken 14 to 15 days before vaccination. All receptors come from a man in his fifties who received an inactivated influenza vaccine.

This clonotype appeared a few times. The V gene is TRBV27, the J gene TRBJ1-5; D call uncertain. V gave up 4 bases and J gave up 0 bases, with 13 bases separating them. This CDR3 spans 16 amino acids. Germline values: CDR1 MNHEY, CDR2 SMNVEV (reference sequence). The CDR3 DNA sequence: TGTGCCAGCAGTTCCCTACCCCTTTATAGCAATCAGCCCCAGCATTTT. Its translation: CASSSLPLYSNQPQHF.

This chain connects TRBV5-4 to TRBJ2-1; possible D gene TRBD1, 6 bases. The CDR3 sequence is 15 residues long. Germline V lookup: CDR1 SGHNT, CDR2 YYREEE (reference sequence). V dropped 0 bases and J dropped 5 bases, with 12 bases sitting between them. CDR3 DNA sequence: TGTGCCAGCAGCTTGGCACAGGGATTTCACAATGAGCAGTTCTTC. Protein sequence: CASSLAQGFHNEQFF.

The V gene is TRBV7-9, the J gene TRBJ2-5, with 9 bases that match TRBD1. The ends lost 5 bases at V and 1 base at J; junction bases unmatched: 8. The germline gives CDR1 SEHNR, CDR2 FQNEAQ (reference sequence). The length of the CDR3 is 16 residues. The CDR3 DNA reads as TGTGCCAGCAGCCGGGGGACAGGGTTTGGCCAAGAGACCCAGTACTTC. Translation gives CASSRGTGFGQETQYF.

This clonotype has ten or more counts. CDR3 DNA: TGTGCCAGCAAGACTAGCGGTTACAATGAGCAGTTCTTC. As protein: CASKTSGYNEQFF. This rearrangement joins TRBV14 to TRBJ2-1; 9 bases match TRBD2. Germline CDR1 is SGHDN and CDR2 is FVKESK. The CDR3 contains 13 residues. The ends lost 7 bases at V and 4 bases at J; junction bases unmatched: 2. The full variable domain, its missing parts supplied by reference TRBV14 and TRBJ2-1, is EAGVTQFPSHSVIEKGQTVTLRCDPISGHDNLYWYRRVMGKEIKFLLHFVKESKQDESGMPNNRFLAERTGGTYSTLKVQPAELEDSGVYFCASKTSGYNEQFFGPGTRLTVL.

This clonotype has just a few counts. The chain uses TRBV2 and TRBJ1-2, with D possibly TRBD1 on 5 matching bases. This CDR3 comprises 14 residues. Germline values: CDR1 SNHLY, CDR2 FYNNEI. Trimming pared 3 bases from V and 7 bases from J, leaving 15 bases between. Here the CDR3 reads CASSDPKRGRGYTF. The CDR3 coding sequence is TGTGCCAGCAGTGACCCGAAAAGGGGTCGTGGCTACACCTTC.

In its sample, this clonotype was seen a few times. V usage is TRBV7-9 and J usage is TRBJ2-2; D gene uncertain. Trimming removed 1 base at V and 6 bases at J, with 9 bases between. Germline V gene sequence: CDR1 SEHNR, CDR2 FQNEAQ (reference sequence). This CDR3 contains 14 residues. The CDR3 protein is CASSLGAYPGELFF. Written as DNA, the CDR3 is TGTGCCAGCAGCTTAGGCGCCTACCCCGGGGAGCTGTTTTTT.

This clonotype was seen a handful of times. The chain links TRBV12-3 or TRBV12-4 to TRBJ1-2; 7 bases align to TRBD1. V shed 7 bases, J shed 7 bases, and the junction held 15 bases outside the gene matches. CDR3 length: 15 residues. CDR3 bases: TGTGCCAGCACCGAGACAGGGAAGGGGTGGGCTGGCTACACCTTC. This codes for CASTETGKGWAGYTF.

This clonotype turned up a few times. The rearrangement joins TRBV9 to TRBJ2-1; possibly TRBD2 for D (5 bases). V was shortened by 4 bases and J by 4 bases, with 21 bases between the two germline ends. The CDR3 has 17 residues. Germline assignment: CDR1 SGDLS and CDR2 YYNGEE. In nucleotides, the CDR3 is TGTGCCAGCAGCTCCCCCCTGACTGCCCCGGGGTACAATGAGCAGTTCTTC. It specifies CASSSPLTAPGYNEQFF.

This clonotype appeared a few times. CDR3 in amino acids: CSARDRGFGEKLFF. The CDR3 DNA follows: TGCAGTGCTAGAGATCGGGGCTTTGGTGAAAAACTGTTTTTT. This chain connects TRBV20-1 to TRBJ1-4; D may be TRBD1 (5 bases). The CDR3 spans 14 residues. V lost 0 bases, J lost 7 bases, and 12 bases lay in between. Germline CDR1 is DFQATT and CDR2 is SNEGSKA (reference sequence).

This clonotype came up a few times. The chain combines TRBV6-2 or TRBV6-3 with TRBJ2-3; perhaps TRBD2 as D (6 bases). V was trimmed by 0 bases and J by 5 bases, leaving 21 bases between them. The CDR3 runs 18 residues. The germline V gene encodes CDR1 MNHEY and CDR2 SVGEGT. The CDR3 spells CASSYSSNGGTPGDTQYF. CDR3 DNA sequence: TGTGCCAGCAGTTACTCGAGTAATGGGGGGACCCCAGGAGATACGCAGTATTTT.

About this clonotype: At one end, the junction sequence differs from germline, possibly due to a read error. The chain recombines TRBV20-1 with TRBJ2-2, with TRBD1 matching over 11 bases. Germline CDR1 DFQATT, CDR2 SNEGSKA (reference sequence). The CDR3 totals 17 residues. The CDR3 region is CCARDLGQGANTGELFF. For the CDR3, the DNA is TGCTGTGCTAGAGATTTGGGACAGGGGGCGAACACCGGGGAGCTGTTTTTT.

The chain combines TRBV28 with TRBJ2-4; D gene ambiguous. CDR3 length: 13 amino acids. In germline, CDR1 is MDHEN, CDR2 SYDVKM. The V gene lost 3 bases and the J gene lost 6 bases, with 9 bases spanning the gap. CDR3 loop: CASSFEVLNIQYF. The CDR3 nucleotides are TGTGCCAGCAGTTTCGAAGTCCTAAACATTCAGTACTTC.

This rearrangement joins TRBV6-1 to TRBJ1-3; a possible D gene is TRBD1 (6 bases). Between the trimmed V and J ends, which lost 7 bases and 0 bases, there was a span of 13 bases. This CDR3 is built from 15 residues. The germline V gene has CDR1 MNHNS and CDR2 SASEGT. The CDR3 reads CASKKGHHSGNTIYF. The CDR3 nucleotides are TGTGCCAGCAAGAAGGGACACCACTCTGGAAACACCATATATTTT.

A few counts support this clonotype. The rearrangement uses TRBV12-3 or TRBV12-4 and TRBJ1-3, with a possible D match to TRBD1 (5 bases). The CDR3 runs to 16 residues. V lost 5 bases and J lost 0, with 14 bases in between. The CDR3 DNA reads TGTGCCAGCAGTCCACGACAGAGGACCTCTGGAAACACCATATATTTT. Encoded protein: CASSPRQRTSGNTIYF.

The CDR3 loop reads CSASRDFKQFF. The CDR3, as DNA: TGCAGTGCTAGTAGGGACTTTAAGCAGTTCTTC. The chain is built from TRBV20-1 and TRBJ2-1; perhaps TRBD2 as D (6 bases). CDR1 and CDR2 (germline): DFQATT, SNEGSKA (reference sequence). CDR3 size: 11 residues. V was trimmed by 3 bases and J by 11 bases, leaving 11 bases between them.

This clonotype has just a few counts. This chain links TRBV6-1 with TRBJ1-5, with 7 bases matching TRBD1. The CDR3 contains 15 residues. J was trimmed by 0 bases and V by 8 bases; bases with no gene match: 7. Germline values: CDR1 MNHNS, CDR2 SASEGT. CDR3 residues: CASGSGQTSNQPQHF. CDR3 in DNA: TGTGCCAGCGGCTCGGGACAGACTAGCAATCAGCCCCAGCATTTT.

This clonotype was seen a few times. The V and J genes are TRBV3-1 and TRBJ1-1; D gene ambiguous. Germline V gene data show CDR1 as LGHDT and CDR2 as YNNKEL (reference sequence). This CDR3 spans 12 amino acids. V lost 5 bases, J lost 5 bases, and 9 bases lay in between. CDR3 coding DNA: TGTGCCAGCAGCAACAGTGGGACTGAAGCTTTCTTT. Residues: CASSNSGTEAFF.

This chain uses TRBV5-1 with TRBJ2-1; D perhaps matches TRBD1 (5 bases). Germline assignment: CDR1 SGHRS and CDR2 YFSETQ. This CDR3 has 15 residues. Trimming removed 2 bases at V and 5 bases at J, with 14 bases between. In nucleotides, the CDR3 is TGCGCCAGCAGCTTATTAGGGCAGGGTAACAATGAGCAGTTCTTC. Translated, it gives CASSLLGQGNNEQFF.

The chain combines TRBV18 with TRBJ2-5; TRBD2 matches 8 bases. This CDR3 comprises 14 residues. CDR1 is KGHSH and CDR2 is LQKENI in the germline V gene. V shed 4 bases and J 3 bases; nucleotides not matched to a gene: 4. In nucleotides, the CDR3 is TGTGCCAGCTCACACATTAGCGGGAAAGAGACCCAGTACTTC. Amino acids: CASSHISGKETQYF.

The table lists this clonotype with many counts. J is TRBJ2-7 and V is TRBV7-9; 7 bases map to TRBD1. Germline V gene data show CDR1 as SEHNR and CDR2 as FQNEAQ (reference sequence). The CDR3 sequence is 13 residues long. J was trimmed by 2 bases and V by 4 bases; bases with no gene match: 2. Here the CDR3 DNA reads TGTGCCAGCAGCTGGGGACAGACCTACGAGCAGTACTTC. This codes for CASSWGQTYEQYF.

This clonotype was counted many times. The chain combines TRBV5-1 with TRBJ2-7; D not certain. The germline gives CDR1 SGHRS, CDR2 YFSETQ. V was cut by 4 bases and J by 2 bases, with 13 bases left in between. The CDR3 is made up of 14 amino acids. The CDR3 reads CASSPLGKTYEQYF. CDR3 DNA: TGCGCCAGCAGCCCATTGGGGAAAACCTACGAGCAGTACTTC.

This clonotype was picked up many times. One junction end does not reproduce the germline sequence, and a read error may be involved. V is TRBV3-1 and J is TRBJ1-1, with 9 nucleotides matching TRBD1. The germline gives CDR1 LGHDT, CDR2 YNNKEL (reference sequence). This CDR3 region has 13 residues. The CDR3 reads CASSPGQGTEAFF. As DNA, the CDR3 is TGCGCCAGCAGCCCCGGACAGGGGACTGAAGCTTTCTTT.

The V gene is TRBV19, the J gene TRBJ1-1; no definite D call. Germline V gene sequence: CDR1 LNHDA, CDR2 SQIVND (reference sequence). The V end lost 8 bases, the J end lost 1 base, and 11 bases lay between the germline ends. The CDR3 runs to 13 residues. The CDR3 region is CASAGRANTEAFF. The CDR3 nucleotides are TGTGCCAGTGCCGGACGCGCGAACACTGAAGCTTTCTTT.